In its sample, the clone carrying this T cell receptor (beta chain) was seen a few times. TCRdb re-called the RT-PCR reads with MiXCR, one entry per CDR3 protein. This sample has fewer than 250,000 distinct CDR3 sequences, with approximately 15% found just once. This sample was taken from a study of response to subunit inactivated influenza vaccine. V shed 3 bases, J shed 6 bases, and the junction held 8 bases outside the gene matches. Germline assignment: CDR1 SGDLS and CDR2 YYNGEE. CDR3 length: 15 residues. The chain carries TRBV9 and TRBJ2-2, with 7 bases aligning to TRBD1. The origin of this receptor is a man aged 45-65 years who received an inactivated influenza vaccine. The specimen comprised CD8+ T cells sorted from PBMCs, sampled around 5 days after vaccination. DNA of the CDR3: TGTGCCAGCAGCGGAGGGATTCAGGGGGCCGGGGAGCTGTTTTTT. Residues: CASSGGIQGAGELFF. Using reference TRBV9 and TRBJ2-2 for the parts outside the CDR3, the full variable domain is DSGVTQTPKHLITATGQRVTLRCSPRSGDLSVYWYQQSLDQGLQFLIQYYNGEERAKGNILERFSAQQFPDLHSELNLSSLELGDSALYFCASSGGIQGAGELFFGEGSRLTVL.